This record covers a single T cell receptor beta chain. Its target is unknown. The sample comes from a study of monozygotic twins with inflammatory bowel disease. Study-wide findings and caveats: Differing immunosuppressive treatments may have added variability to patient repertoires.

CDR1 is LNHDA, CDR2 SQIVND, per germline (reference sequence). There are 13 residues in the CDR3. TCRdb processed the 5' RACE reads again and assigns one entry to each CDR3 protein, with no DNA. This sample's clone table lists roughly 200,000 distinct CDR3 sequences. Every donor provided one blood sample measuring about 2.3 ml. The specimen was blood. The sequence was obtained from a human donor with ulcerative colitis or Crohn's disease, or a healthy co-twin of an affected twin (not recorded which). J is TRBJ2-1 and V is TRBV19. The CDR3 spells CASSIRGYNEQFF.